This is a list of T cell receptor beta chains from one sample in a study of beta chain features in type 1 diabetes. Repertoires were generated with immunoSEQ multiplex PCR, while TCRdb's copy carries only in-frame clones and drops some. The data hold approximately 470,000 clones, with roughly 31% observed a single time. Sequences were obtained from naive CD4+ T cells from blood. These receptors were obtained from a man aged 18 to 35 in good health. CDR3s include the opening cysteine and the closing phenylalanine or tryptophan. A D gene is named only where the DNA matches it firmly. For some rows the clone size is stated as once, few or many, or as a class when expanded; others skip it.

d_call: -; j_call: TRBJ2-3; clone_size: -; v_call: TRBV10-3; cdr3_aa: CALGIGSTDTQYF; cdr3_nt: TGTGCCCTCGGTATCGGGAGCACAGATACGCAGTATTTT
d_call: -; j_call: TRBJ1-6; clone_size: once; v_call: TRBV30; cdr3_aa: CAWSAGWGPTPLHF; cdr3_nt: TGTGCCTGGAGTGCCGGATGGGGGCCGACACCCCTCCACTTT
d_call: TRBD2; j_call: TRBJ2-5; clone_size: few; v_call: TRBV4-3; cdr3_aa: CASSRNLAGGETQYF; cdr3_nt: TGCGCCAGCAGCCGTAACCTAGCGGGTGGAGAGACCCAGTACTTC
d_call: -; j_call: TRBJ2-3; clone_size: -; v_call: TRBV9; cdr3_aa: CASSPGPVGTDTQYF; cdr3_nt: TGTGCCAGCAGCCCCGGCCCCGTGGGCACAGATACGCAGTATTTT
d_call: TRBD2; j_call: TRBJ2-1; clone_size: -; v_call: TRBV18; cdr3_aa: CASSTGLAGYNEQFF; cdr3_nt: TGTGCCAGCTCAACGGGACTAGCGGGATACAATGAGCAGTTCTTC
d_call: -; j_call: TRBJ1-2; clone_size: few; v_call: TRBV29-1; cdr3_aa: CSVEGVPYGYTF; cdr3_nt: TGCAGCGTTGAAGGGGTTCCCTATGGCTACACCTTC
d_call: -; j_call: TRBJ1-2; clone_size: -; v_call: TRBV7-9; cdr3_aa: CASSLLPDLNYGYTF; cdr3_nt: TGTGCCAGCAGCTTACTTCCAGACCTTAACTATGGCTACACCTTC
d_call: -; j_call: TRBJ2-5; clone_size: -; v_call: TRBV14; cdr3_aa: CASSQEDETQYF; cdr3_nt: TGTGCCAGCAGCCAAGAGGACGAGACCCAGTACTTC
d_call: TRBD2; j_call: TRBJ2-1; clone_size: -; v_call: TRBV7-2; cdr3_aa: CASSATSGYNEQFF; cdr3_nt: TGTGCCAGCAGCGCTACTAGCGGTTACAATGAGCAGTTCTTC
d_call: -; j_call: TRBJ2-5; clone_size: -; v_call: TRBV7-2; cdr3_aa: CASSSQTLVLATQYF; cdr3_nt: TGTGCCAGCAGCTCACAAACACTGGTTCTGGCGACCCAGTACTTC
d_call: -; j_call: TRBJ1-5; clone_size: once; v_call: TRBV29-1; cdr3_aa: CSVESGRNQPQHF; cdr3_nt: TGCAGCGTTGAATCGGGGAGGAATCAGCCCCAGCATTTT
d_call: -; j_call: TRBJ2-3; clone_size: -; v_call: TRBV9; cdr3_aa: CASSVVSSTDTQYF; cdr3_nt: TGTGCCAGCAGCGTAGTATCTAGCACAGATACGCAGTATTTT
d_call: TRBD1; j_call: TRBJ2-5; clone_size: -; v_call: TRBV5-4; cdr3_aa: CASSTGQGQETQYF; cdr3_nt: TGTGCCAGCAGCACCGGACAGGGCCAAGAGACCCAGTACTTC
d_call: -; j_call: TRBJ1-5; clone_size: few; v_call: TRBV7-9; cdr3_aa: CASSSTGRVNQPQHF; cdr3_nt: TGTGCCAGCAGCTCCACCGGCAGGGTTAATCAGCCCCAGCATTTT
d_call: TRBD2; j_call: TRBJ2-1; clone_size: few; v_call: TRBV7-9; cdr3_aa: CASSPPGRASGYNEQFF; cdr3_nt: TGTGCCAGCAGCCCCCCAGGTAGGGCTAGCGGCTACAATGAGCAGTTCTTC